Shown below are 23 T cell receptor beta chains from a single sample sequenced in a study of cytomegalovirus exposure and HLA in healthy donors. The PCR was carried out with 60 Vbeta primers and 13 Jbeta primers. Sequencing was performed with immunoSEQ multiplex PCR; in TCRdb, only in-frame clones are kept and a portion is missing. The data contain about 110,000 clones, approximately 69% of them seen just once; the ten biggest clones take up approximately 3%. The sample comprised PBMCs. Receptors were obtained from a man aged 25 to 40 in good health and CMV-seronegative.

The rearrangement links TRBV4-2 to TRBJ1-5; D is uncertain. The CDR3 totals 13 residues. V was trimmed by 5 bases and J by 2 bases, leaving 7 bases between them. Germline values: CDR1 LGHNA, CDR2 YNFKEQ. CDR3 sequence: CASSLAGNQPQHF. CDR3 coding DNA: TGTGCCAGCAGCTTGGCTGGCAATCAGCCCCAGCATTTT.

The chain uses TRBV7-8 and TRBJ2-3, with D unresolved. Per germline, CDR1 SGHVS and CDR2 FQNEAQ. The CDR3 is 12 residues long. With 4 bases removed from V and 2 bases from J, the gap between germline ends came to 4 bases. The CDR3 sequence is CASSYNTDTQYF. As DNA, the CDR3 is TGTGCCAGCAGCTATAACACAGATACGCAGTATTTT.

The chain couples TRBV6-5 to TRBJ1-1, with TRBD1 as a possible D gene (5 bases). The CDR3 is 16 residues long. Germline CDR1 MNHEY, CDR2 SVGAGI. Deletions cut 0 bases from V and 0 bases from J, with 11 bases between. The CDR3 reads CASSYSSRGMNTEAFF. Written as DNA, the CDR3 is TGTGCCAGCAGTTACTCGAGTAGGGGCATGAACACTGAAGCTTTCTTT.

This clone was found once. V and J are TRBV7-9 and TRBJ2-7; D is perhaps TRBD2 (6 bases). Trimming took 5 bases from V and 2 from J, leaving 10 bases between them. The CDR3 extends over 13 amino acids. Germline V gives CDR1 SEHNR, CDR2 FQNEAQ (reference sequence). This chain's CDR3 is CASSPLAPYEQYF. The DNA for the CDR3 is TGTGCCAGCAGCCCCCTAGCGCCCTACGAGCAGTACTTC.

The V call is TRBV7-2, the J call TRBJ2-3; TRBD1 aligns across 7 bases. The V gene end was trimmed by 5 bases and the J gene end by 2 bases; junction bases not matched to a gene: 10. CDR3 size: 16 residues. The germline CDR1 and CDR2 sequences are SGHTA and FQGNSA. The CDR3 region is CASSGGTDRITDTQYF. The CDR3 DNA reads as TGTGCCAGCAGCGGGGGTACGGACAGGATCACAGATACGCAGTATTTT.

This clone was counted between two and nine times. V is TRBV14 and J is TRBJ1-3, with D unclear. The CDR3 runs to 17 residues. Germline-derived CDR1 and CDR2 are SGHDN and FVKESK. The V end lost 5 bases, the J end lost 0 bases, and 17 bases lay between the germline ends. CDR3 nucleotides: TGTGCCAGCAGCTCGCTACAACCAGGAGGCTCTGGAAACACCATATATTTT. Its protein is CASSSLQPGGSGNTIYF.

The chain joins TRBV5-6 to TRBJ1-1; no clear D gene. CDR1 is SGHDT, CDR2 YYEEEE, per germline. The CDR3 covers 16 residues. The V end lost 4 bases, the J end lost 0 bases, and 16 bases lay between the germline ends. This chain's CDR3 is CASSHSRRNMNTEAFF. For the CDR3, the DNA is TGTGCCAGCAGCCATTCCCGGAGAAACATGAACACTGAAGCTTTCTTT.

Regarding this clone: An end of the junction differs from the germline gene, which may be a read error. The chain joins TRBV29-1 to TRBJ2-6, with 7 bases aligning to TRBD1. Germline CDR1 reads SQVTM; CDR2 reads ANQGSEA. The CDR3 is made up of 16 amino acids. The CDR3 loop is CSVAGTALRGANGLTF. CDR3 nucleotide sequence: TGCAGCGTTGCCGGGACAGCTCTAAGAGGGGCCAACGGCCTGACTTTC.

V is TRBV7-3 and J is TRBJ2-5; 7 positions agree with TRBD2. The CDR3 length is 15 residues. From germline, CDR1 is SGHTA and CDR2 FQGTGA. Trimming took 5 bases from V and 5 from J; bases not matched to a gene: 11. This chain's CDR3 is CASSPSAGVGETQYF. The CDR3 DNA reads as TGTGCCAGCAGCCCGTCGGCGGGGGTGGGGGAGACCCAGTACTTC.

This clone was found a few times. The chain has TRBV5-6 and TRBJ1-1; D might be TRBD1 (6 bases). Trimming cost V 4 bases and J 4 bases, with 14 bases left between them. Per germline, CDR1 SGHDT and CDR2 YYEEEE. The CDR3 runs to 14 residues. CDR3 residues: CASSTGFGATEAFF. The CDR3 coding sequence is TGTGCCAGCAGCACAGGGTTTGGGGCCACTGAAGCTTTCTTT.

V and J are TRBV27 and TRBJ2-7; 10 nucleotides line up with TRBD2. Germline CDR1 MNHEY, CDR2 SMNVEV (reference sequence). CDR3 length: 16 amino acids. Losses at the gene ends were 10 bases for V and 2 bases for J; bases not matched to a gene: 14. The CDR3 coding sequence is TGTGCCACCAAAAAACGCGGACTAGCGGAGGCCTACGAGCAGTACTTC. Its protein is CATKKRGLAEAYEQYF.

The CDR3 is CASSPLPLAGGYNEQFF. In DNA, the CDR3 is TGTGCCAGCAGCCCATTACCCTTAGCGGGAGGATACAATGAGCAGTTCTTC. The chain uses TRBV7-3 and TRBJ2-1, with 10 bases lining up with TRBD2. The CDR3 spans 17 residues. The germline CDR1 and CDR2 sequences are SGHTA and FQGTGA. V shed 5 bases and J 4 bases; nucleotides not matched to a gene: 11.

CDR3 DNA sequence: TGTGCCAGCAGCGTAGGAGGACAGGGTAATCAGCCCCAGCATTTT. Protein product: CASSVGGQGNQPQHF. This chain uses TRBV9 with TRBJ1-5; 8 bases are shared with TRBD1. Germline-derived CDR1 and CDR2 are SGDLS and YYNGEE. The CDR3 sequence is 15 residues long. The trim removed 0 bases at V and 4 bases at J, leaving 3 bases unmatched.

The chain's CDR3 is CASSLSGQRYPEAFF. For the CDR3, the DNA is TGTGCCAGCAGTTTATCGGGACAACGGTATCCTGAAGCTTTCTTT. This chain joins TRBV28 and TRBJ1-1; possibly TRBD1 for D (6 bases). This CDR3 region has 15 residues. The germline V and J ends were trimmed by 1 base and 6 bases, with 15 bases remaining between them. Germline CDR1 and CDR2: MDHEN and SYDVKM.

The chain links TRBV9 to TRBJ1-5, with a possible D match to TRBD1 (5 bases). V lost 3 bases, J lost 2 bases, and 21 bases lay in between. CDR1 and CDR2 from the germline V gene are SGDLS and YYNGEE. The CDR3 consists of 18 residues. The CDR3 here is CASSARTITGTRNQPQHF. CDR3 sequence (DNA): TGTGCCAGCAGCGCAAGGACGATCACAGGAACCCGCAATCAGCCCCAGCATTTT. Full variable domain (remainder filled in from reference TRBV9 and TRBJ1-5): DSGVTQTPKHLITATGQRVTLRCSPRSGDLSVYWYQQSLDQGLQFLIQYYNGEERAKGNILERFSAQQFPDLHSELNLSSLELGDSALYFCASSARTITGTRNQPQHFGDGTRLSIL.

The chain links TRBV18 to TRBJ1-1; D remains ambiguous. Trimming stripped 5 bases from V and 2 bases from J, with 18 bases between. This CDR3 spans 16 amino acids. Germline V gives CDR1 KGHSH, CDR2 LQKENI. This CDR3 reads CASSGAAQHINTEAFF. The CDR3, as DNA: TGTGCCAGCTCAGGAGCGGCACAGCATATTAACACTGAAGCTTTCTTT.

The V and J genes are TRBV11-3 and TRBJ2-5; 8 nucleotides agree with TRBD1. CDR3 length equals 13 residues. V lost 5 bases, J lost 2 bases, and 1 base stayed unmatched. CDR1 and CDR2 (germline): SGHNT, YENEEA. The CDR3 coding sequence is TGTGCCAGCAGCCGGACAGGGCAAGAGACCCAGTACTTC. It translates to CASSRTGQETQYF.

This chain joins TRBV13 and TRBJ1-3; no firm D call. CDR3 length equals 16 residues. CDR1 and CDR2 (germline): PRHDT, FYEKMQ (reference sequence). V gave up 6 bases and J gave up 1 base, with 16 bases separating them. The DNA of the CDR3 is TGTGCCAGCAGTTCCGCGGAGCTTAGATCTGGAAACACCATATATTTT. As protein: CASSSAELRSGNTIYF. The variable domain in full, with the rest retrieved from reference TRBV13 and TRBJ1-3, is AAGVIQSPRHLIKEKRETATLKCYPIPRHDTVYWYQQGPGQDPQFLISFYEKMQSDKGSIPDRFSAQQFSDYHSELNMSSLELGDSALYFCASSSAELRSGNTIYFGEGSWLTVV.

V and J are TRBV19 and TRBJ2-5, with D unclear. There are 11 residues in the CDR3. CDR1 and CDR2 from the germline V gene are LNHDA and SQIVND (reference sequence). Trimming left V 8 bases short and J 5 bases short, with 9 bases between. The DNA of the CDR3 is TGTGCCAGTGAGACTGGGGAGACCCAGTACTTC. Translation: CASETGETQYF.

This clone was detected only a few times. V is TRBV5-5 and J is TRBJ2-7; 11 bases line up with TRBD1. V gave up 3 bases and J gave up 3 bases; unmatched junction bases: 14. This CDR3 has 18 amino acids. Germline values: CDR1 SGHKS, CDR2 YYEKEE (reference sequence). The CDR3 bases are TGTGCCAGCAGCTCGGTTCCTTACCGGGACAGGGGGGACTACGAGCAGTACTTC. Translation: CASSSVPYRDRGDYEQYF.

The chain recombines TRBV9 with TRBJ1-4, with unresolved D. V lost 0 bases, J lost 8 bases, and 23 bases lay in between. CDR1 is SGDLS and CDR2 is YYNGEE in the germline V gene. The CDR3 covers 18 residues. CDR3 amino acids: CASSVGILGGLYLEKLFF. The CDR3 DNA follows: TGTGCCAGCAGCGTAGGGATCCTGGGCGGGCTGTATTTGGAAAAACTGTTTTTT.

This clone was detected once. The chain combines TRBV5-1 with TRBJ2-5, with 9 bases fitting TRBD1. The CDR3 length is 12 residues. V trimming: 9 bases; J trimming: 3 bases; junction bases outside the gene matches: 3. CDR1 and CDR2 (germline): SGHRS, YFSETQ. The CDR3 protein is CATRQGEETQYF. DNA of the CDR3: TGCGCCACCAGACAGGGGGAAGAGACCCAGTACTTC.

The chain is built from TRBV29-1 and TRBJ2-7, with 7 positions matching TRBD2. J lost 2 bases, V lost 3 bases, and 7 bases had no gene match. This CDR3 contains 14 residues. Germline V lookup: CDR1 SQVTM, CDR2 ANQGSEA. The CDR3 sequence: CSVDGQRGAYEQYF. The CDR3, as DNA: TGCAGCGTTGACGGCCAGCGGGGAGCCTACGAGCAGTACTTC.